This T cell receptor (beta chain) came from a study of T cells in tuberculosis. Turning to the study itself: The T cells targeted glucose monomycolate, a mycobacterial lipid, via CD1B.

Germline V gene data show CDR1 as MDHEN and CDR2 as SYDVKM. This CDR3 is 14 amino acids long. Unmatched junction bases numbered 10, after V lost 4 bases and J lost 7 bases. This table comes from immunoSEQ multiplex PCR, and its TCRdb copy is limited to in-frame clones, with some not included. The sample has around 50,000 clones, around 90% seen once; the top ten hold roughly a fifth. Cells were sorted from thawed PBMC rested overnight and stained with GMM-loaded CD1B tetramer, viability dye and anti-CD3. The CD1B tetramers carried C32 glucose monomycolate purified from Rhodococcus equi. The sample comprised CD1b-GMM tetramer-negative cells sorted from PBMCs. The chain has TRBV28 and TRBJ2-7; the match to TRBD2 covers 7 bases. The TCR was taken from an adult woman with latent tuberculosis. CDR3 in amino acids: CASSYVRGIREQYF. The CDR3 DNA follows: TGTGCCAGCAGTTACGTGCGGGGGATTAGGGAGCAGTACTTC.